This TCR beta chain was obtained from a study of T cell repertoires in cytomegalovirus infection. Study summary: Peptides in the study included HLA-C-restricted and HLA-B-restricted CMV epitopes.

MiXCR, run by TCRdb on the reads, gives a single entry per CDR3 protein. The sample has just under 500,000 distinct CDR3 sequences, about 33% seen once; the top ten hold roughly 15%. The length of the CDR3 is 16 residues. Germline-derived CDR1 and CDR2 are SGHTA and FQGNSA. J gave up 1 base and V 5 bases, and 10 bases lay outside the gene matches. This clonotype has at least ten counts. Its antigen remains unidentified. The V and J genes are TRBV7-2 and TRBJ2-7; TRBD2 matches at 8 bases. The receptor was derived from a human donor in good health (CMV status not recorded). Some clones in this sample may be carry-over from other donors' samples. The material was cultured PBMCs, obtained from culture after CMV antigen stimulation. CDR3 DNA: TGTGCCAGCAGCGGACTCGGAGCGGGAGCATCCTACGAGCAGTACTTC. Its translation: CASSGLGAGASYEQYF.